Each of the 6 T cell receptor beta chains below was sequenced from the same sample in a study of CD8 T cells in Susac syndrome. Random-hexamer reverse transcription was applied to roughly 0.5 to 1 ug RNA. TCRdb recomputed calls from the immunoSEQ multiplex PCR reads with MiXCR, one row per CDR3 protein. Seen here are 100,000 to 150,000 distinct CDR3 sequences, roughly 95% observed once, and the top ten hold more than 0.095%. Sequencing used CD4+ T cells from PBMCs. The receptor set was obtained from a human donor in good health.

DNA of the CDR3: TGTGCCAGCAGCCAAAGGGGCGCGGGGAACAATGAGCAGTTCTTC. It is translated as CASSQRGAGNNEQFF. The chain recombines TRBV3-1 with TRBJ2-1; a possible D gene is TRBD2 (6 bases). The CDR3 is made up of 15 amino acids. Between the trimmed V and J ends, which lost 2 bases and 5 bases, there was a span of 13 bases. Germline V gene lookup returns CDR1 LGHDT and CDR2 YNNKEL (reference sequence).

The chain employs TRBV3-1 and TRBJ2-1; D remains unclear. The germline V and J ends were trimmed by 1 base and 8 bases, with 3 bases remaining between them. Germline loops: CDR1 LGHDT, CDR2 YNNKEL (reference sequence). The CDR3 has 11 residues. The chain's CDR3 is CASSQVDEQFF. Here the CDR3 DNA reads TGTGCCAGCAGCCAAGTCGATGAGCAGTTCTTC.

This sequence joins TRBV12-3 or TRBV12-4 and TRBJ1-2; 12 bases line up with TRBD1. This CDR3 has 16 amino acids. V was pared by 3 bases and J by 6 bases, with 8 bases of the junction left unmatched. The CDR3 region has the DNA TGTGCCAGCAGTTTGGCGGGACAGGGGGCGGTTAATGGCTACACCTTC. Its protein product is CASSLAGQGAVNGYTF.

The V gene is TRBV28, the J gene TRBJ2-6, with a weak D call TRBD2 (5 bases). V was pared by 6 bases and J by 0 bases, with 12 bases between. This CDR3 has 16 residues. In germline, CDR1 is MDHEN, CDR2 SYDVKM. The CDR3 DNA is TGTGCCAGCAGCCGAGGGCCGTCCTCTGGGGCCAACGTCCTGACTTTC. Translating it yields CASSRGPSSGANVLTF.

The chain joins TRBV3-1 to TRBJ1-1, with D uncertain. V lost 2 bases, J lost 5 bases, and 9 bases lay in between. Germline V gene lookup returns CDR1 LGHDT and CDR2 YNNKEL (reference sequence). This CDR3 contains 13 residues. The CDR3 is CASSQRRRTEAFF. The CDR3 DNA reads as TGTGCCAGCAGCCAACGGAGGAGGACTGAAGCTTTCTTT.

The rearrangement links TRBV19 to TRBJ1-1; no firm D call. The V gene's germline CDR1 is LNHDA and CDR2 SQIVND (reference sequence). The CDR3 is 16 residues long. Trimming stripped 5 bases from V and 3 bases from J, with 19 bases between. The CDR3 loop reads CASSRGSRAQHTEAFF. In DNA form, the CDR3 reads TGTGCCAGTAGTCGTGGCTCAAGGGCACAACACACTGAAGCTTTCTTT.